This T cell receptor (beta chain) was observed in a study of cytomegalovirus exposure and HLA in healthy donors. Notes on the study in general: Rare TCR sequences predominated, though certain public TCRs were found in many donors. The classifier, whose performance was assessed in both the original and validation cohorts, reportedly diagnosed cytomegalovirus status with high specificity and sensitivity. According to the study, about 180 TCR beta chains were cytomegalovirus-associated.

This clone was recorded only once. No antigen is known for it. V shed 2 bases and J 9 bases; nucleotides not matched to a gene: 10. This CDR3 comprises 15 residues. CDR1 and CDR2 (germline): GTSNPN, SVGIG (reference sequence). This table comes from immunoSEQ multiplex PCR, and its TCRdb copy is limited to in-frame clones, with some not included. The data hold 110,000 to 150,000 clones, with 94% observed a single time. This receptor was taken from a young man in good health and CMV-seropositive. This chain links TRBV30 with TRBJ2-1, with TRBD2 matching 10 bases. Sequencing was carried out using PBMCs. The DNA for the CDR3 is TGTGCCTGGAGTTTGTTTGCTAGCGGGAGACGTGAGCAGTTCTTC. It specifies CAWSLFASGRREQFF.